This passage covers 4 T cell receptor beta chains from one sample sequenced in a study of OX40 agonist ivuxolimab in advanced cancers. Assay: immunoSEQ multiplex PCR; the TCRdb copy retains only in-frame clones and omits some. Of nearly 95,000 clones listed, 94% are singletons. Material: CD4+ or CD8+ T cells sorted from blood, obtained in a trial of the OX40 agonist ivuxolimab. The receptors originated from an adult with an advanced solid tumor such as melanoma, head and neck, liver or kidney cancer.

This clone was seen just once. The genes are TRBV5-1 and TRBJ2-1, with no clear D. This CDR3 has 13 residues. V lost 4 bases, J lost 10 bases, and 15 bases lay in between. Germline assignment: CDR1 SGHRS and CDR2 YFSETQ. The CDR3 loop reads CASSGWSEREQFF. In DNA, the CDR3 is TGCGCCAGCAGCGGGTGGAGCGAAAGGGAGCAGTTCTTC.

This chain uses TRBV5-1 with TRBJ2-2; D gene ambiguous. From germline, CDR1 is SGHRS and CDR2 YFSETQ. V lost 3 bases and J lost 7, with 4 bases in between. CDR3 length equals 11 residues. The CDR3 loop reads CASSWGGELFF. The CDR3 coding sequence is TGCGCCAGCAGCTGGGGCGGGGAGCTGTTTTTT.

The CDR3 protein is CASSANPSGGYNEQFF. For the CDR3, the DNA is TGTGCCAGCAGTGCCAACCCTAGCGGGGGGTACAATGAGCAGTTCTTC. V is TRBV6-1 and J is TRBJ2-1; TRBD2 agrees at 11 bases. The germline CDR1 and CDR2 sequences are MNHNS and SASEGT. The V and J ends lost 4 bases and 4 bases, in that order; junction bases with no gene match: 6. The CDR3 sequence is 16 residues long.

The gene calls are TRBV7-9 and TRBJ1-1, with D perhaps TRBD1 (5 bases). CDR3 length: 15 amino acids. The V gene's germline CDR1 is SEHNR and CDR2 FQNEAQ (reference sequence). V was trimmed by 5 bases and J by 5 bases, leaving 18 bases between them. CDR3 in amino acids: CASSTPRGGETEAFF. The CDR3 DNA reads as TGTGCCAGCAGCACCCCACGTGGGGGTGAGACTGAAGCTTTCTTT.